The 18 T cell receptor beta chains listed next were all sequenced from one sample in a study of blood T cell repertoires in COVID-19. The repertoire was sequenced with immunoSEQ multiplex PCR; TCRdb's copy has only in-frame clones and lacks some. The sample carries approximately 260,000 clones, about 85% recorded once. The sample consisted of peripheral blood. These receptors were collected from a man younger than 30 with active or convalescent COVID-19.

The V and J genes are TRBV3-1 (or the pseudogene TRBV3-2) and TRBJ2-7; D might be TRBD1 (6 bases). CDR1 is LGHDT and CDR2 is YNNKEL in the germline V gene (reference sequence). V was pared by 5 bases and J by 3 bases, with 11 bases between. The CDR3 length is 13 residues. CDR3: CASSGRDNYEQYF. CDR3 DNA: TGTGCCAGCAGCGGCCGGGACAACTACGAGCAGTACTTC.

The chain uses TRBV9 and TRBJ1-4; TRBD1 aligns across 7 bases. J gave up 3 bases and V 1 base, and 6 bases lay outside the gene matches. The CDR3 has 16 amino acids. CDR1 is SGDLS and CDR2 is YYNGEE in the germline V gene. Here the CDR3 DNA reads TGTGCCAGCAGCGTAAGGGGTGACAGGGCTAATGAAAAACTGTTTTTT. As protein: CASSVRGDRANEKLFF.

V is TRBV28 and J is TRBJ2-7; maybe TRBD1 (6 bases). Trimming stripped 7 bases from V and 7 bases from J, with 20 bases between. Germline CDR1 reads MDHEN; CDR2 reads SYDVKM. The CDR3 is made up of 14 amino acids. CDR3 nucleotides: TGTGCCAGCACCACAGGGCAGGGGAGAGGTGAGCAGTACTTC. Translating it yields CASTTGQGRGEQYF.

Only one count was recorded for this clone. This rearrangement joins TRBV10-1 to TRBJ2-7; 8 bases map to TRBD1. The V and J ends lost 6 bases and 4 bases, in that order; junction bases with no gene match: 5. Germline V gives CDR1 WNHNN, CDR2 SYGVQD (reference sequence). The CDR3 length is 13 residues. The CDR3 region is CASSGQGKYEQYF. In DNA, the CDR3 is TGCGCCAGCAGCGGACAGGGAAAATACGAGCAGTACTTC.

CDR3 in amino acids: CASSNRGRYNQPQHF. Here the CDR3 DNA reads TGTGCCAGCTCCAACAGGGGGCGCTACAATCAGCCCCAGCATTTT. The chain couples TRBV6-5 to TRBJ1-5; TRBD1 matches at 9 bases. The V gene's germline CDR1 is MNHEY and CDR2 SVGAGI. Germline trimming cut 8 bases from V and 3 bases from J; bases unmatched to any gene: 8. The CDR3 loop spans 15 amino acids.

The rearrangement uses TRBV3-1 (or the pseudogene TRBV3-2) and TRBJ1-1; D is ambiguous. Trimming left V 6 bases short and J 3 bases short, with 11 bases between. The CDR3 consists of 13 residues. Germline CDR1 reads LGHDT; CDR2 reads YNNKEL (reference sequence). The CDR3 loop reads CASSRTGDTEAFF. The CDR3 coding sequence is TGTGCCAGCAGTCGGACCGGGGACACTGAAGCTTTCTTT.

In this sample, this clone turned up once. The gene calls are TRBV9 and TRBJ2-5; a weak D match, TRBD1 (7 bases). CDR3 length equals 15 residues. Trimming stripped 4 bases from V and 4 bases from J, with 17 bases between. CDR1 SGDLS and CDR2 YYNGEE come from the germline V gene. CDR3 nucleotide sequence: TGTGCCAGCAGCCAAATGACAGGGCGGGGAGAGACCCAGTACTTC. Translation: CASSQMTGRGETQYF.

The chain has TRBV28 and TRBJ1-4; 10 nucleotides align to TRBD1. The J segment lost 5 bases and the V segment lost 10 bases, leaving 7 bases of the junction unmatched. In germline, CDR1 is MDHEN, CDR2 SYDVKM. The CDR3 totals 14 residues. CDR3 coding DNA: TGTGCCACCGAAGGGACAGGGGAAAATGAAAAACTGTTTTTT. Amino acid sequence: CATEGTGENEKLFF.

This chain links TRBV3-1 (or the pseudogene TRBV3-2) with TRBJ2-2; 9 positions agree with TRBD1. The length of the CDR3 is 16 residues. From germline, CDR1 is LGHDT and CDR2 YNNKEL (reference sequence). V lost 5 bases and J lost 4; bases outside the gene matches: 8. CDR3 in DNA: TGTGCCAGCAGCACACAGGGGGCCTCGGGCACCGGGGAGCTGTTTTTT. It yields the protein CASSTQGASGTGELFF.

CDR3 protein: CASSSPTGLIYNEQFF. In nucleotides, the CDR3 is TGTGCCAGCAGCTCACCGACAGGGCTGATCTACAATGAGCAGTTCTTC. V is TRBV5-6 and J is TRBJ2-1, with 7 bases that match TRBD1. The CDR3 is 16 amino acids. The germline V gene has CDR1 SGHDT and CDR2 YYEEEE. Trimming removed 3 bases from V and 3 bases from J; junction bases left unmatched: 9.

The CDR3 DNA reads as TGTGCCAGCAGTTTAGGAGTGTACCAAGAGACCCAGTACTTC. It yields the protein CASSLGVYQETQYF. V and J are TRBV28 and TRBJ2-5; no clear D. Trimming removed 2 bases at V and 0 bases at J, with 7 bases between. CDR1 is MDHEN, CDR2 SYDVKM, per germline. The CDR3 runs to 14 residues.

The chain is built from TRBV12-3 or TRBV12-4 and TRBJ2-4; TRBD1 might be the D (5 bases). CDR3 size: 13 residues. Trimming cost V 8 bases and J 1 base, with 9 bases left between them. The CDR3 region has the DNA TGTGCCAGCGAGCAGGGTGCCAAAAACATTCAGTACTTC. It codes for CASEQGAKNIQYF.

The V gene is TRBV7-9, the J gene TRBJ1-5; TRBD1 might be the D (6 bases). The germline V gene has CDR1 SEHNR and CDR2 FQNEAQ (reference sequence). Deletions cut 1 base from V and 3 bases from J, with 13 bases between. The CDR3 extends over 16 amino acids. This CDR3 reads CASSLDNTGPNQPQHF. CDR3 DNA: TGTGCCAGCAGCTTAGATAACACAGGGCCCAATCAGCCCCAGCATTTT.

The J gene is TRBJ2-5, the V gene TRBV2; no reliable D call. This CDR3 contains 12 residues. Per the germline V gene, CDR1 is SNHLY and CDR2 is FYNNEI. V was cut by 8 bases and J by 3 bases, with 10 bases left in between. The CDR3 region has the DNA TGTGCCAGCTCCAGCGATGAAGAGACCCAGTACTTC. Translation: CASSSDEETQYF. Together with reference TRBV2 and TRBJ2-5, the CDR3 gives the full variable domain: EPEVTQTPSHQVTQMGQEVILRCVPISNHLYFYWYRQILGQKVEFLVSFYNNEISEKSEIFDDQFSVERPDGSNFTLKIRSTKLEDSAMYFCASSSDEETQYFGPGTRLLVL.

This chain connects TRBV27 to TRBJ1-5; maybe TRBD1 (5 bases). V dropped 1 base and J dropped 1 base, with 14 bases sitting between them. Germline V gene lookup returns CDR1 MNHEY and CDR2 SMNVEV (reference sequence). This CDR3 has 17 residues. In nucleotides, the CDR3 is TGTGCCAGCAGTTTATATCCCCCCGGGGGGAGCAATCAGCCCCAGCATTTT. The encoded protein is CASSLYPPGGSNQPQHF.

The chain carries TRBV5-1 and TRBJ2-3, with a tentative D call TRBD2 (6 bases). V shed 6 bases and J shed 0 bases, with 14 bases lying between them. Germline CDR1 and CDR2: SGHRS and YFSETQ. There are 15 residues in the CDR3. The CDR3 bases are TGCGCCAGCAATACGGGGGTTCCTAGCACAGATACGCAGTATTTT. Amino acid sequence: CASNTGVPSTDTQYF. The entire variable domain, with the rest obtained from reference TRBV5-1 and TRBJ2-3, is as follows: KAGVTQTPRYLIKTRGQQVTLSCSPISGHRSVSWYQQTPGQGLQFLFEYFSETQRNKGNFPGRFSGRQFSNSRSEMNVSTLELGDSALYLCASNTGVPSTDTQYFGPGTRLTVL.

The rearrangement links TRBV6-6 to TRBJ1-3; 10 nucleotides match TRBD1. CDR1 is MNHNY, CDR2 SVGAGI, per germline (reference sequence). This CDR3 has 17 amino acids. Trimming at V came to 6 bases and at J to 0 bases, leaving 8 bases not matched to a gene. CDR3 residues: CASRRQGALDSGNTIYF. The CDR3 DNA sequence: TGTGCCAGCAGACGACAGGGGGCACTAGACTCTGGAAACACCATATATTTT.

The chain recombines TRBV6-5 with TRBJ1-1; D might be TRBD1 (5 bases). V was cut by 7 bases and J by 2 bases, with 14 bases left in between. CDR1 and CDR2 from the germline V gene are MNHEY and SVGAGI. CDR3 size: 14 residues. CDR3 protein: CASIKVGANTEAFF. The CDR3 nucleotides are TGTGCCAGCATAAAGGTTGGGGCCAACACTGAAGCTTTCTTT.